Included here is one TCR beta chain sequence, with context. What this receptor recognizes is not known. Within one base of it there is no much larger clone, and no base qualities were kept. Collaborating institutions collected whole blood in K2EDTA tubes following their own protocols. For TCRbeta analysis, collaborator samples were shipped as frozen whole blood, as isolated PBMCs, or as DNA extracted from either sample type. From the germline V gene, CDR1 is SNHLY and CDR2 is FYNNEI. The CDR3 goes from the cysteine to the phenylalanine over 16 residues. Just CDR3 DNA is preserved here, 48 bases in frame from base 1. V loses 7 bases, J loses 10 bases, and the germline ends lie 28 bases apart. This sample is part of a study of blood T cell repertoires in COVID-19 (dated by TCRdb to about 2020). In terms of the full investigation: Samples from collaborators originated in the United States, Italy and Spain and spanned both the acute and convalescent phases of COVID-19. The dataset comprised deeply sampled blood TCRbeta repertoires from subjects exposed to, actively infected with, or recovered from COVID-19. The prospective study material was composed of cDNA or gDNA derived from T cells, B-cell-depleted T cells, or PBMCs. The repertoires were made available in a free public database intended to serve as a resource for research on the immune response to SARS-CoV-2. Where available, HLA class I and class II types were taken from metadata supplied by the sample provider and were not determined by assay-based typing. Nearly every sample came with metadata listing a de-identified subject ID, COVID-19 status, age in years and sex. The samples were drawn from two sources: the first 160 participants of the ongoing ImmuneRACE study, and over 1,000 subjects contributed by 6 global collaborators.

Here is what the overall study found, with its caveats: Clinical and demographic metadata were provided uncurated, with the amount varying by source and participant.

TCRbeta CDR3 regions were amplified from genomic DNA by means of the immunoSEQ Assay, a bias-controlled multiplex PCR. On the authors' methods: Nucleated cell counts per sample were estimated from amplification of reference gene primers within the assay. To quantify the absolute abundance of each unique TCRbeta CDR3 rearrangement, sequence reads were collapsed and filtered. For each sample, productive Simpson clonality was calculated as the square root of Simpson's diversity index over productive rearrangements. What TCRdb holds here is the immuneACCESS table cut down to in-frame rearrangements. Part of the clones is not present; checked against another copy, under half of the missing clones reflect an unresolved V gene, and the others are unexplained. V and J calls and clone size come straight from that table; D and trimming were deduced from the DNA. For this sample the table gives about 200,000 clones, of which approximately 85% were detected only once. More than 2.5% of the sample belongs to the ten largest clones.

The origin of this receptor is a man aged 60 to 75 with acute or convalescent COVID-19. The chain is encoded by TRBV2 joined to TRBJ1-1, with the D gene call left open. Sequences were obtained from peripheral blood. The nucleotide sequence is TGTGCCAGCACCTTGAAGCGGACTCAGGCAGGCTTCGGAGCTTTCTTT. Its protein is CASTLKRTQAGFGAFF.